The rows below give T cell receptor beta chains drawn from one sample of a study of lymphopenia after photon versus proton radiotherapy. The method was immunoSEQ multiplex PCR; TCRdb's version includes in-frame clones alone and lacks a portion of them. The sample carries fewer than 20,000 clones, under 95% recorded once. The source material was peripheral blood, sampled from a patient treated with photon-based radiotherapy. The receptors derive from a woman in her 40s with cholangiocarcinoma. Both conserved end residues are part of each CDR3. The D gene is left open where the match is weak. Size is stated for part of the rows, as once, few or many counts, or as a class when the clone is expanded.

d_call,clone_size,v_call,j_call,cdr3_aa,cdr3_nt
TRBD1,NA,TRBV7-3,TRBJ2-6,CASSLTGTAFSGANVLTF,TGTGCCAGCAGCTTGACCGGGACAGCCTTTTCTGGGGCCAACGTCCTGACTTTC
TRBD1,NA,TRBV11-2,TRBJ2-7,CASSPDRGNEQYF,TGTGCCAGCAGCCCTGACAGGGGGAACGAGCAGTACTTC
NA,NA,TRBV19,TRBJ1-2,CASQQANYGYTF,TGTGCCAGTCAACAGGCGAACTATGGCTACACCTTC
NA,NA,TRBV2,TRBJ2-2,CASSDGGELFF,TGTGCCAGCAGTGATGGCGGGGAGCTGTTTTTT
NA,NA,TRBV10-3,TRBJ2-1,CAISEPGVSRNEQFF,TGTGCCATCAGTGAACCGGGAGTTTCCAGGAATGAGCAGTTCTTC
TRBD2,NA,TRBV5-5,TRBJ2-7,CASSPGGNQEQYF,TGTGCCAGCAGCCCGGGGGGGAATCAGGAGCAGTACTTC
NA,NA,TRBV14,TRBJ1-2,CASSPGQGSLLYGYTF,TGTGCCAGCAGCCCCGGCCAGGGGAGCTTACTCTATGGCTACACCTTC
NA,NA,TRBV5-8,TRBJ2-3,CASSLRGSNTQYF,TGTGCCAGCAGCCTTAGGGGGTCGAATACGCAGTATTTT
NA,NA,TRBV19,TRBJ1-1,CASSEGGWNTEAFF,TGTGCCAGTAGTGAGGGTGGGTGGAACACTGAAGCTTTCTTT
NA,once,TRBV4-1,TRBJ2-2,CASSQAAGVRGTGELFF,TGCGCCAGCAGCCAAGCAGCAGGCGTCCGGGGGACCGGGGAGCTGTTTTTT
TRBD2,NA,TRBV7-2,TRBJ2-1,CASSLASSGPYNEQFF,TGTGCCAGCAGCTTAGCGTCTAGCGGGCCTTACAATGAGCAGTTCTTC
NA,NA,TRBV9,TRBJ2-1,CASSVGPLARVSYNEQFF,TGTGCCAGCAGCGTAGGGCCTCTAGCGCGGGTCTCCTACAATGAGCAGTTCTTC
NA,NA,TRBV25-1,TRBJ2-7,CASSWGDEQYF,TGTGCCAGCAGTTGGGGAGACGAGCAGTACTTC
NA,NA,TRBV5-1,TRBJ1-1,CASSLDTRAEAFF,TGCGCCAGCAGCTTAGACACACGAGCTGAAGCTTTCTTT
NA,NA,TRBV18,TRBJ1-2,CASSPILKATGYGYTF,TGTGCCAGCTCACCAATATTAAAGGCTACCGGCTATGGCTACACCTTC
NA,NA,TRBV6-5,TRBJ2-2,CASSPGQIDTGELFF,TGTGCCAGCAGCCCCGGACAGATCGACACCGGGGAGCTGTTTTTT
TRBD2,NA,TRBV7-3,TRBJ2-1,CASSDPSGSYNEQFF,TGTGCCAGCAGCGACCCTAGCGGGAGTTACAATGAGCAGTTCTTC
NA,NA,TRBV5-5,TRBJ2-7,CASSLAGGLYEQYF,TGTGCCAGCAGCTTGGCCGGGGGCCTCTACGAGCAGTACTTC
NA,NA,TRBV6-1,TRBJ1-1,CASSVGGTEAFF,TGTGCCAGCAGTGTGGGGGGGACTGAAGCTTTCTTT
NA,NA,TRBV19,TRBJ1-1,CASTNQANTEAFF,TGTGCCAGTACGAACCAGGCGAACACTGAAGCTTTCTTT
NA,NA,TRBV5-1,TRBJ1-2,CASSLGANYGYTF,TGCGCCAGCAGCTTGGGAGCTAACTATGGCTACACCTTC
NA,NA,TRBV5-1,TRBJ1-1,CASSEGTLNTEAFF,TGCGCCAGCAGCGAAGGGACATTGAACACTGAAGCTTTCTTT
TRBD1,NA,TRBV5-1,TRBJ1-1,CASSFGTGVRLGNTEAFF,TGCGCCAGCAGCTTTGGGACAGGGGTTCGGTTGGGGAACACTGAAGCTTTCTTT
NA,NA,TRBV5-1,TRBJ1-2,CASSPGSNYGYTF,TGCGCCAGCAGCCCAGGCTCTAACTATGGCTACACCTTC
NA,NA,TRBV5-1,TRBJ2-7,CASSFFSGAYPYEQYF,TGCGCCAGCAGCTTCTTTAGCGGAGCCTATCCCTACGAGCAGTACTTC
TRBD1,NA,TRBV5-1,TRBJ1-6,CASSLGTGKTNSPLHF,TGCGCCAGCAGCTTGGGGACAGGGAAAACTAATTCACCCCTCCACTTT
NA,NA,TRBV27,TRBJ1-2,CASSPYSEPNYGYTF,TGTGCCAGCAGTCCCTACAGCGAACCTAACTATGGCTACACCTTC
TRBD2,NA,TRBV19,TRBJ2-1,CASRGLAGRDEQFF,TGTGCCAGTAGAGGCCTAGCGGGACGGGATGAGCAGTTCTTC
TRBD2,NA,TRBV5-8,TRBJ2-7,CASRPGTSDSYEQYF,TGTGCCAGCAGACCCGGGACTAGCGACTCCTACGAGCAGTACTTC
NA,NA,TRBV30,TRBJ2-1,CAWSVLGNEQFF,TGTGCCTGGAGTGTACTCGGCAATGAGCAGTTCTTC
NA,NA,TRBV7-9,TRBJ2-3,CASSSRGPDTQYF,TGTGCCAGCAGCTCCCGAGGTCCAGATACGCAGTATTTT
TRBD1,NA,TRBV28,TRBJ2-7,CASIGQGYEQYF,TGTGCCAGCATTGGACAGGGCTACGAGCAGTACTTC
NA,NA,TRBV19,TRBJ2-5,CASSMQQTQETQYF,TGTGCCAGTAGTATGCAACAGACCCAAGAGACCCAGTACTTC
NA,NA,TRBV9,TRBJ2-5,CASSVQGLQETQYF,TGTGCCAGCAGCGTACAGGGACTCCAAGAGACCCAGTACTTC
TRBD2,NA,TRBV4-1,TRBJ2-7,CASSLYGGAGGQQYF,TGCGCCAGCAGCCTCTACGGCGGGGCGGGGGGTCAGCAGTACTTC
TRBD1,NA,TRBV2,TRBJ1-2,CASSELRTGSTYGYTF,TGTGCCAGCAGTGAACTTAGGACAGGGTCAACATATGGCTACACCTTC
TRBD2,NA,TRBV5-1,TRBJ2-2,CASSLVASGGAAAELFF,TGCGCCAGCAGCTTGGTGGCTAGCGGGGGGGCCGCAGCAGAGCTGTTTTTT
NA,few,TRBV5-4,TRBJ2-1,CASSPGGKSYNEQFF,TGTGCCAGTTCCCCGGGGGGCAAGTCCTACAATGAGCAGTTCTTC
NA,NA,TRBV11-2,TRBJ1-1,CASSSRQSNTEAFF,TGTGCCAGCAGCTCACGACAGAGCAACACTGAAGCTTTCTTT
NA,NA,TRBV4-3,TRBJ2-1,CASSLLQGNNEQFF,TGCGCCAGCAGTCTCTTACAGGGAAACAATGAGCAGTTCTTC
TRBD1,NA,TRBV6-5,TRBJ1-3,CASRDRQISGNTIYF,TGTGCCAGCAGGGACAGGCAAATCTCAGGAAACACCATATATTTT
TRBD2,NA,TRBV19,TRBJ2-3,CASSWSGGGTDTQYF,TGTGCCAGTAGTTGGAGCGGGGGTGGCACAGATACGCAGTATTTT
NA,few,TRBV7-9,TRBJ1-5,CASSLDNQPQHF,TGTGCCAGCAGCCTTGACAATCAGCCCCAGCATTTT
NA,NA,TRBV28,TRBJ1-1,CASRKGVSTEAFF,TGTGCCAGCAGAAAGGGGGTTAGCACTGAAGCTTTCTTT
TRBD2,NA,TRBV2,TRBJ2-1,CATSGLGDNERQFF,TGTGCCACCTCGGGACTAGGGGACAATGAGCGGCAGTTCTTC
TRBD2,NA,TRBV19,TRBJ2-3,CASSILAGLSTDTQYF,TGTGCCAGTAGTATACTAGCGGGCCTTAGCACAGATACGCAGTATTTT
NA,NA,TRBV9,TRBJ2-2,CASLGEAGELFF,TGTGCCAGCTTAGGGGAGGCCGGGGAGCTGTTTTTT